This TCR beta chain was sequenced for a study of blood T cell repertoires in COVID-19 (TCRdb year 2020). Turning to the overall study: The collaborator samples originated in the United States, Italy and Spain and spanned the acute and convalescent phases of COVID-19. The prospective study material was composed of cDNA or gDNA derived from T cells, B-cell-depleted T cells, or PBMCs. The dataset comprised deeply sampled blood TCRbeta repertoires from subjects exposed to, actively infected with, or recovered from COVID-19. A freely available public database, intended as a resource for researchers studying the immune response to SARS-CoV-2, is where the repertoires were released. The samples were drawn from two sources: the first 160 participants of the ongoing ImmuneRACE study, and about 1,300 subjects contributed by 6 global collaborators. Nearly every sample came with metadata listing a de-identified subject ID, COVID-19 status, age in years and sex. Where available, HLA class I and class II types were taken from metadata supplied by the sample provider and were not determined by assay-based typing.

The immunoSEQ Assay, a bias-controlled multiplex PCR, was used to amplify TCRbeta CDR3 regions from genomic DNA. The original methods were these. Within the assay, amplification of reference gene primers was used to estimate how many nucleated cells each sample contained. Sequence reads were collapsed and filtered to measure the absolute abundance of every unique TCRbeta CDR3 rearrangement. For each sample, productive Simpson clonality was calculated as the square root of Simpson's diversity index over productive rearrangements. As stored in TCRdb, this immuneACCESS dataset retains in-frame rearrangements with V and J assigned. A fraction of the clones does not appear; measured against another copy, unresolved V genes explain less than half of the discrepancy, and the remainder lacks a known reason. D and trimming were read from the DNA, whereas the V and J calls and clone size are those reported in that table. The sample table contains 130,000 or so clones; only one count was recorded for around 88% of them. The ten largest clones capture more than 15% of the sample.

Concerning this clone itself: The antigen this receptor binds is unknown. No clone much larger than this one lies a single base away; base qualities are absent.

Whole blood was collected in K2EDTA tubes by collaborating institutions according to the institutions' own protocols. For TCRbeta analysis, collaborators shipped samples as frozen whole blood, isolated PBMCs, or DNA extracted from either of those sample types. A distance of 14 bases separates the germline ends of V and J, which lose 5 bases and 0 bases respectively. The CDR3 spans 16 residues, from the cysteine through the phenylalanine. Only CDR3 DNA remains: 48 bases, in frame from the first base. From the germline V gene (reference sequence), CDR1 is LNHDA and CDR2 is SQIVND. What the work shows at the level of the full study, not this receptor alone: The quantity of clinical and demographic metadata differed by source and by participant and was supplied without curation.

The source material was peripheral blood. This TCR was sampled from a man aged 50-60 years with active or convalescent COVID-19. Rearrangement joined TRBV19 to TRBJ2-1; TRBD1 is possibly the D segment (6 matching bases). This receptor carries the CDR3 CASSRSRGSSYNEQFF. The nucleotides are TGTGCCAGTAGTCGTTCCAGGGGCAGCTCCTACAATGAGCAGTTCTTC.